One and the same sample provided the 21 T cell receptor beta chains below, sequenced in a study of blood T cell repertoires in COVID-19. Data came from immunoSEQ multiplex PCR; TCRdb stores just in-frame clones and leaves some out. The sample includes 100,000 or so clones, roughly 80% of them seen just once. What was sequenced was peripheral blood. The receptors come from a man between 70 and 80 years old with active or convalescent COVID-19.

The chain is built from TRBV5-8 and TRBJ2-1; D call uncertain. The CDR3 extends over 11 amino acids. V was cut by 1 base and J by 7 bases, with 3 bases left in between. The germline V gene has CDR1 SGHTS and CDR2 YDEGEE. CDR3 sequence: CASSLRNEQFF. CDR3 DNA: TGTGCCAGCAGCTTGCGGAATGAGCAGTTCTTC.

This clone appeared once. The rearrangement joins TRBV27 to TRBJ2-7, with 8 bases lining up with TRBD1. V lost 3 bases, J lost 6 bases, and 7 bases stayed unmatched. CDR1 and CDR2 (germline): MNHEY, SMNVEV (reference sequence). The CDR3 runs 14 residues. The DNA of the CDR3 is TGTGCCAGCAGTTTGGGAGGACAGGGCAGCGAGCAGTACTTC. Its translation is CASSLGGQGSEQYF.

The chain recombines TRBV6-6 with TRBJ1-5, with D perhaps matching TRBD1 (6 bases). Germline values: CDR1 MNHNY, CDR2 SVGAGI (reference sequence). Trimming stripped 6 bases from V and 3 bases from J, with 12 bases between. CDR3 length equals 14 residues. This CDR3 is CASRPPGDNQPQHF. The CDR3 coding sequence is TGTGCCAGCAGACCGCCAGGGGACAATCAGCCCCAGCATTTT.

The CDR3 DNA follows: TGTGCCAGCAGTGAAGGGGCGGGGAACACTGAAGCTTTCTTT. It is translated as CASSEGAGNTEAFF. The rearrangement joins TRBV2 to TRBJ1-1; D ambiguous. Trimming removed 1 base from V and 1 base from J, with 7 bases in between. The CDR3 is 14 residues long. The germline V gene encodes CDR1 SNHLY and CDR2 FYNNEI. Looking up the rest from reference TRBV2 and TRBJ1-1 gives the full variable domain: EPEVTQTPSHQVTQMGQEVILRCVPISNHLYFYWYRQILGQKVEFLVSFYNNEISEKSEIFDDQFSVERPDGSNFTLKIRSTKLEDSAMYFCASSEGAGNTEAFFGQGTRLTVV.

This clone was seen a handful of times. The gene calls are TRBV29-1 and TRBJ1-4; weak D call: TRBD1 (6 bases). The CDR3 is 13 residues long. Trimming took 7 bases from V and 3 from J, leaving 12 bases between them. The germline CDR1 and CDR2 sequences are SQVTM and ANQGSEA. Here the CDR3 DNA reads TGCAGCGCAAAACAGGGCTCTAATGAAAAACTGTTTTTT. Encoded protein: CSAKQGSNEKLFF.

The V gene is TRBV7-9, the J gene TRBJ1-1, with unresolved D. The CDR3 covers 13 residues. From germline, CDR1 is SEHNR and CDR2 FQNEAQ (reference sequence). V lost 1 base, J lost 2 bases, and 5 bases lay in between. In nucleotides, the CDR3 is TGTGCCAGCAGCTTAGTCGGTAACACTGAAGCTTTCTTT. Protein product: CASSLVGNTEAFF.

The gene calls are TRBV4-3 and TRBJ1-3, with no clear D. This CDR3 has 15 residues. CDR1 and CDR2 from the germline V gene are LGHNA and YSLEER. Trimming pared 1 base from V and 0 bases from J, leaving 7 bases between. Written as DNA, the CDR3 is TGCGCCAGCAGCCAAGCACCCTACTCTGGAAACACCATATATTTT. Translating it yields CASSQAPYSGNTIYF.

The rearrangement joins TRBV27 to TRBJ2-4; TRBD2 is a possible D gene (6 bases). The CDR3 sequence is 17 residues long. The germline CDR1 and CDR2 sequences are MNHEY and SMNVEV (reference sequence). V lost 3 bases and J 0 bases, leaving 15 bases between the germline ends. The CDR3, as DNA: TGTGCCAGCAGTTTCTTTAGCGGAGGACTAGCCAAAAACATTCAGTACTTC. Protein: CASSFFSGGLAKNIQYF.

V usage is TRBV19 and J usage is TRBJ1-2; D call uncertain. V shed 3 bases and J shed 2 bases, with 10 bases lying between them. This CDR3 has 14 amino acids. In germline, CDR1 is LNHDA, CDR2 SQIVND (reference sequence). The CDR3 spells CASSIAGINYGYTF. The CDR3 region has the DNA TGTGCCAGTAGTATCGCAGGAATCAACTATGGCTACACCTTC.

J is TRBJ1-1 and V is TRBV7-2, with 7 bases that match TRBD1. V lost 3 bases and J lost 4; bases outside the gene matches: 5. Germline V CDR1 and CDR2: SGHTA, FQGNSA. This CDR3 is built from 14 residues. CDR3 in amino acids: CASSFTSGGTEAFF. Here the CDR3 DNA reads TGTGCCAGCAGCTTTACCTCAGGGGGCACTGAAGCTTTCTTT.

V gene TRBV5-6 combines with J gene TRBJ2-7; D is unclear. CDR3 size: 15 residues. V was cut by 3 bases and J by 2 bases, with 15 bases left in between. The germline V gene has CDR1 SGHDT and CDR2 YYEEEE. CDR3 sequence reads: CASSSLLDGAYEQYF. CDR3 nucleotides: TGTGCCAGCAGCTCCCTTCTAGACGGAGCCTACGAGCAGTACTTC.

The chain joins TRBV30 to TRBJ1-1; D not certain. Germline loops: CDR1 GTSNPN, CDR2 SVGIG (reference sequence). The CDR3 is 13 residues long. With 4 bases removed from V and 3 bases from J, the gap between germline ends came to 12 bases. CDR3 bases: TGTGCCTGGACAGTTCAGTTTGACACTGAAGCTTTCTTT. The encoded protein is CAWTVQFDTEAFF. The full variable domain, in which reference TRBV30 and TRBJ1-1 provide the parts outside the CDR3, is SQTIHQWPATLVQPVGSPLSLECTVEGTSNPNLYWYRQAAGRGLQLLFYSVGIGQISSEVPQNLSASRPQDRQFILSSKKLLLSDSGFYLCAWTVQFDTEAFFGQGTRLTVV.

The chain is built from TRBV7-8 and TRBJ2-3; 13 bases map to TRBD2. The CDR3 runs 16 residues. Unmatched junction bases numbered 7, after V lost 4 bases and J lost 6 bases. Germline loops: CDR1 SGHVS, CDR2 FQNEAQ. In nucleotides, the CDR3 is TGTGCCAGCAGCTCAAAAGGACTAGCGGGGGCTGATACGCAGTATTTT. Protein product: CASSSKGLAGADTQYF. Full variable domain (missing parts from reference TRBV7-8 and TRBJ2-3): GAGVSQSPRYKVAKRGQDVALRCDPISGHVSLFWYQQALGQGPEFLTYFQNEAQLDKSGLPSDRFFAERPEGSVSTLKIQRTQQEDSAVYLCASSSKGLAGADTQYFGPGTRLTVL.

V gene TRBV6-6 combines with J gene TRBJ2-3, with 9 positions matching TRBD2. V dropped 8 bases and J dropped 1; count of bases not matched to a gene: 1. In germline, CDR1 is MNHNY, CDR2 SVGAGI (reference sequence). The CDR3 has 13 residues. CDR3 amino acids: CASERGGTDTQYF. The CDR3 region has the DNA TGTGCCAGCGAGCGGGGGGGCACAGATACGCAGTATTTT.

V is TRBV6-5 and J is TRBJ2-1; D not resolved. Trimming removed 5 bases at V and 3 bases at J, with 8 bases between. CDR1 and CDR2 (germline): MNHEY, SVGAGI. The CDR3 contains 13 residues. The CDR3 region is CASSLNYYNEQFF. CDR3 bases: TGTGCCAGCAGTCTAAACTACTACAATGAGCAGTTCTTC.

The gene calls are TRBV7-9 and TRBJ2-3, with D perhaps matching TRBD2 (6 bases). Deletions cut 5 bases from V and 0 bases from J, with 12 bases between. This CDR3 is built from 15 residues. From germline, CDR1 is SEHNR and CDR2 FQNEAQ (reference sequence). The CDR3 loop is CASSLLRGSTDTQYF. CDR3 DNA sequence: TGTGCCAGCAGCCTCTTACGGGGGAGCACAGATACGCAGTATTTT.

This chain uses TRBV9 with TRBJ1-2, with 11 bases lining up with TRBD1. J lost 6 bases, V lost 3 bases, and 7 bases had no gene match. The CDR3 is made up of 15 amino acids. Germline V lookup: CDR1 SGDLS, CDR2 YYNGEE. Here the CDR3 reads CASSAWTGGEDGYTF. The CDR3 bases are TGTGCCAGCAGCGCTTGGACAGGGGGCGAGGATGGCTACACCTTC. Full variable domain (rest looked up from reference TRBV9 and TRBJ1-2): DSGVTQTPKHLITATGQRVTLRCSPRSGDLSVYWYQQSLDQGLQFLIQYYNGEERAKGNILERFSAQQFPDLHSELNLSSLELGDSALYFCASSAWTGGEDGYTFGSGTRLTVV.

The chain links TRBV6-5 to TRBJ1-2, with D uncertain. The V gene's germline CDR1 is MNHEY and CDR2 SVGAGI. CDR3 size: 15 residues. Trimming took off 6 bases at V and 0 bases at J, with 14 bases between the two ends. The CDR3, as DNA: TGTGCCAGCAGCCCGAGCGACGTTGCTAACTATGGCTACACCTTC. Its protein is CASSPSDVANYGYTF.

The V call is TRBV18, the J call TRBJ2-1; 11 nucleotides match TRBD2. This CDR3 is built from 16 residues. CDR1 is KGHSH, CDR2 LQKENI, per germline. Trimming cost V 5 bases and J 12 bases; bases outside gene matches: 15. The CDR3 reads CASSGTSGTGLQSQFF. CDR3 bases: TGTGCCAGCTCAGGGACTAGCGGAACCGGCCTACAATCGCAGTTCTTC.

Ten or more counts support this clone. The chain couples TRBV5-1 to TRBJ2-5; 7 nucleotides match TRBD2. Trimming at V came to 6 bases and at J to 5 bases, leaving 7 bases not matched to a gene. The CDR3 contains 13 residues. Germline assignment: CDR1 SGHRS and CDR2 YFSETQ. CDR3: CASKQSGGETQYF. The DNA for the CDR3 is TGCGCCAGCAAGCAGTCGGGGGGTGAGACCCAGTACTTC.

The chain has TRBV5-6 and TRBJ2-3; 9 nucleotides match TRBD2. The CDR3 contains 15 residues. Germline CDR1 reads SGHDT; CDR2 reads YYEEEE. J lost 5 bases, V lost 4 bases, and 8 bases had no gene match. CDR3 in DNA: TGTGCCAGCAGCCTCGGGACTAGCTTCGGAGATACGCAGTATTTT. Amino acid sequence: CASSLGTSFGDTQYF.